Following are 13 T cell receptor beta chains from one sample sequenced in a study of sequential checkpoint blockade in melanoma. Some clones are missing from TCRdb's copy, which holds only in-frame ones; the method was immunoSEQ multiplex PCR. The table records thousands of clones, around a fifth of them present only once. Treatment given: randomized to nivolumab then ipilimumab (arm A) or the reverse (arm B). Sequencing was performed on tumor tissue (inferred from file names), taken from a patient given nivolumab and ipilimumab in sequence. Receptors originate from a human patient with melanoma. Some clones in this sample may be carry-over from other donors' samples.

The chain carries TRBV18 and TRBJ1-1; the D gene is possibly TRBD1 (6 bases). The CDR3 has 13 residues. V lost 3 bases and J lost 5, with 10 bases in between. Germline values: CDR1 KGHSH, CDR2 LQKENI. The CDR3 DNA sequence: TGTGCCAGCTCACCCGGACAGTCGACTGAAGCTTTCTTT. Translated, it gives CASSPGQSTEAFF.

This clone was seen at least ten times. The chain recombines TRBV11-3 with TRBJ1-6; 8 bases map to TRBD1. The J segment lost 9 bases and the V segment lost 3 bases, leaving 4 bases of the junction unmatched. Germline CDR1 and CDR2: SGHNT and YENEEA. This CDR3 contains 14 residues. CDR3 amino acids: CASSFWDRFSPLHF. The CDR3 DNA reads as TGTGCCAGCAGCTTCTGGGACAGGTTTTCACCCCTCCACTTT.

This clone showed up just a few times. The chain couples TRBV15 to TRBJ1-2, with TRBD1 matching over 9 bases. The length of the CDR3 is 13 residues. The germline CDR1 and CDR2 sequences are LNHNV and YYDKDF (reference sequence). The ends lost 4 bases at V and 8 bases at J; junction bases unmatched: 5. The CDR3 DNA is TGTGCCACCAGCACAGGGACAGGGAAAGGCTACACCTTC. It encodes CATSTGTGKGYTF.

The count of this clone is one. The rearrangement joins TRBV29-1 to TRBJ2-2; 7 bases map to TRBD1. V was clipped by 6 bases and J by 1 base; unmatched bases: 2. This CDR3 spans 13 amino acids. Germline V gene sequence: CDR1 SQVTM, CDR2 ANQGSEA. In DNA form, the CDR3 reads TGCAGCGTCCGGACAGGGAACACCGGGGAGCTGTTTTTT. It translates to CSVRTGNTGELFF.

The chain is built from TRBV6-8 and TRBJ2-7; D not certain. V lost 0 bases and J 4 bases, leaving 13 bases between the germline ends. In germline, CDR1 is MNHGY, CDR2 SAAAGT. This CDR3 is 15 amino acids long. The CDR3 spells CASSYSMGNFYEQYF. Here the CDR3 DNA reads TGTGCCAGCAGTTACTCGATGGGCAATTTTTACGAGCAGTACTTC.

This clone has ten or more counts. This chain connects TRBV11-3 to TRBJ1-2; 8 nucleotides line up with TRBD1. Trimming cost V 5 bases and J 8 bases; bases outside gene matches: 10. The CDR3 has 14 residues. Germline V gene data show CDR1 as SGHNT and CDR2 as YENEEA. The CDR3 sequence: CASSRRGREKGYTF. The CDR3 region has the DNA TGTGCCAGCAGCCGCAGGGGGCGAGAAAAAGGCTACACCTTC.

This clone appeared a few times. The chain employs TRBV28 and TRBJ1-1, with a possible D match to TRBD1 (5 bases). Germline V CDR1 and CDR2: MDHEN, SYDVKM. The CDR3 spans 14 residues. V gave up 4 bases and J gave up 4 bases, with 13 bases separating them. In DNA, the CDR3 is TGTGCCAGCAGTTCCAATGGGGGTAGCACTGAAGCTTTCTTT. Protein sequence: CASSSNGGSTEAFF.

The sample holds a few counts of this clone. The V gene is TRBV11-3, the J gene TRBJ2-2; 12 bases are a match to TRBD2. Germline-derived CDR1 and CDR2 are SGHNT and YENEEA. V trimming: 5 bases; J trimming: 5 bases; junction bases outside the gene matches: 6. The CDR3 spans 16 residues. CDR3 loop: CASSPTSGGGTGELFF. Here the CDR3 DNA reads TGTGCCAGCAGCCCGACTAGCGGGGGAGGGACCGGGGAGCTGTTTTTT.

This clone is categorized as medium-sized (0.01 to 0.1%). V is TRBV6-8 and J is TRBJ2-7; 7 nucleotides line up with TRBD1. The CDR3 contains 15 residues. Unmatched junction bases numbered 9, after V lost 0 bases and J lost 7 bases. Germline V lookup: CDR1 MNHGY, CDR2 SAAAGT. The CDR3 here is CASSYSQYRGEEQYF. The CDR3 coding sequence is TGTGCCAGCAGTTACTCGCAGTACAGGGGTGAGGAGCAGTACTTC.

By sample fraction, this clone is medium-sized. The chain combines TRBV11-3 with TRBJ2-1; 10 bases agree with TRBD1. Trimming at V came to 4 bases and at J to 3 bases, leaving 3 bases not matched to a gene. Germline CDR1 is SGHNT and CDR2 is YENEEA. This CDR3 has 15 residues. Here the CDR3 DNA reads TGTGCCAGCAGCTCCGGGACAGGGGTCTACAATGAGCAGTTCTTC. Its translation is CASSSGTGVYNEQFF.

By proportion, this clone is medium-sized (0.01 to 0.1%). This chain uses TRBV11-3 with TRBJ1-4; no clear D. Trimming left V 1 base short and J 0 bases short, with 9 bases between. Germline V gene data show CDR1 as SGHNT and CDR2 as YENEEA. This CDR3 is built from 16 residues. This CDR3 reads CASSLGLSATNEKLFF. The CDR3 DNA sequence: TGTGCCAGCAGCTTAGGGCTCTCCGCAACTAATGAAAAACTGTTTTTT.

The table lists this clone with a few counts. The V gene is TRBV7-1, the J gene TRBJ1-5, with TRBD1 matching 7 bases. TRBV7-1 belongs to the ORF category, with a function that is uncertain. The CDR3 runs to 13 residues. Germline trimming cut 4 bases from V and 6 bases from J; bases unmatched to any gene: 3. CDR3 sequence: CASSLGDSQPQHF. Here the CDR3 DNA reads TGTGCCAGCAGCTTAGGGGACAGTCAGCCCCAGCATTTT.

This clone was observed a few times. This sequence joins TRBV11-3 and TRBJ1-3; no clear D. Per the germline V gene, CDR1 is SGHNT and CDR2 is YENEEA. This CDR3 spans 14 amino acids. Trimming took 3 bases from V and 3 from J, leaving 9 bases between them. DNA for the CDR3: TGTGCCAGCAGCTTCCGGGGAGGTGGAAACACCATATATTTT. Translated, it gives CASSFRGGGNTIYF.